Following are 3 T cell receptor beta chains from one sample sequenced in a study of Ad26.COV2.S vaccination and SARS-CoV-2 variants. The protocol was immunoSEQ multiplex PCR, while the TCRdb copy is restricted to in-frame clones and leaves out a portion. The profile shows about 470,000 clones, 90% of them singletons. The treatment: some 19 received Ad26.COV2.S at low or high dose, single or two shots; a few received placebo; per-sample allocation not given. Each sample was drawn 63 days after the first injection (of vaccine or placebo). The source was peripheral blood, collected in a trial of Ad26.COV2.S vaccine versus placebo. These receptors were obtained from a person between 18 and 60 years old who received the Ad26.COV2.S COVID-19 vaccine or a placebo.

This chain connects TRBV28 to TRBJ2-1, with D uncertain. V was cut by 3 bases and J by 5 bases, with 11 bases left in between. This CDR3 is built from 14 residues. From germline, CDR1 is MDHEN and CDR2 SYDVKM. The CDR3 DNA sequence: TGTGCCAGCAGTTTGGGCAGTCTACACAATGAGCAGTTCTTC. This sequence encodes CASSLGSLHNEQFF.

This clone showed up just once. The chain uses TRBV7-8 and TRBJ2-1; a weak D match, TRBD1 (6 bases). Between the trimmed V and J ends, which lost 5 bases and 9 bases, there was a span of 11 bases. CDR3 length equals 12 residues. Germline V gene sequence: CDR1 SGHVS, CDR2 FQNEAQ. This chain's CDR3 is CASSRLRGEQFF. DNA for the CDR3: TGTGCCAGCAGCCGCCTCAGGGGTGAGCAGTTCTTC.

This chain links TRBV5-1 with TRBJ2-3; D is perhaps TRBD2 (5 bases). V was pared by 9 bases and J by 0 bases, with 14 bases between. The CDR3 spans 14 residues. The germline V gene encodes CDR1 SGHRS and CDR2 YFSETQ. The CDR3 region has the DNA TGCGCCACCACGGCTAGCCATAGCACAGATACGCAGTATTTT. Its protein product is CATTASHSTDTQYF.